One and the same sample provided the 5 T cell receptor beta chains below, sequenced in a study of T-cell reconstitution after alpha-beta-depleted transplantation in children. Unique molecular identifiers were incorporated when the TCRbeta library was constructed. TCRdb re-derived calls from the PCR reads in MiXCR, one entry per CDR3 protein. The sample lists approximately 230,000 distinct CDR3 sequences; more than 20% were seen once. Sample: PBMCs, mostly from graft donor cells, taken 360 days after TCRalphabeta/CD19-depleted stem cell transplant. The receptors shown here come from a female patient aged 2 to 10 who had a stem cell transplant for congenital amegakaryocytic thrombocytopenia, so the T cells may come from the graft donor.

Ten or more counts support this clonotype. V and J are TRBV5-1 and TRBJ2-1; 8 nucleotides line up with TRBD2. This CDR3 region has 15 residues. J gave up 7 bases and V 4 bases, and 10 bases lay outside the gene matches. The germline V gene has CDR1 SGHRS and CDR2 YFSETQ. Here the CDR3 reads CASSLGLAVRNEQFF. The CDR3 nucleotides read TGCGCCAGCAGCCTAGGACTAGCCGTGCGGAATGAGCAGTTCTTC.

The chain joins TRBV4-1 to TRBJ2-7; 8 nucleotides agree with TRBD1. The germline CDR1 and CDR2 sequences are MGHRA and YSYEKL. J gave up 3 bases and V 3 bases, and 7 bases lay outside the gene matches. This CDR3 is built from 15 residues. The CDR3 sequence is CASSQTGAFVYEQYF. The CDR3 DNA reads as TGCGCCAGCAGCCAGACAGGGGCATTCGTCTACGAGCAGTACTTC.

Here the CDR3 DNA reads TGTGCCAGCAGTGATAGCGGGAGATTCTACGAGCAGTACTTC. Protein: CASSDSGRFYEQYF. The V call is TRBV12-3 or TRBV12-4, the J call TRBJ2-7; 9 nucleotides agree with TRBD2. This CDR3 has 14 residues. V gave up 5 bases and J gave up 3 bases; unmatched junction bases: 5.

This clonotype appeared many times. This chain connects TRBV11-2 to TRBJ1-1, with no clear D. Per germline, CDR1 SGHAT and CDR2 FQNNGV. Trimming took 0 bases from V and 0 from J, leaving 8 bases between them. This CDR3 is 15 amino acids long. The CDR3 is CASSLDSVMNTEAFF. Written as DNA, the CDR3 is TGTGCCAGCAGCTTAGACTCTGTTATGAACACTGAAGCTTTCTTT.

The chain employs TRBV7-9 and TRBJ2-3; D not resolved. The germline gives CDR1 SEHNR, CDR2 FQNEAQ (reference sequence). This CDR3 is 16 amino acids long. Trimming cost V 6 bases and J 2 bases, with 18 bases left between them. The CDR3 DNA follows: TGTGCCAGCAGGGCGATTGTTAACGGTAACACAGATACGCAGTATTTT. Translated, it gives CASRAIVNGNTDTQYF.